This TCR beta chain emerged from a study of T-cell memory formation after mild COVID-19. Study at large: Most TCR clusters belonged to a single donor.

Using constant-segment primers, 5'RACE produced TCR alpha and TCR beta cDNA libraries carrying sample barcodes and UMIs. TCRdb ran MiXCR on the 5' RACE reads and lists one entry per CDR3 protein. The sample lists about 350,000 distinct CDR3 sequences; roughly 13% were seen once. Study observations and caveats: In second-wave clones peaking day 37, SARS-CoV-2 specificity remained unconfirmed. Several responding clones turned up in pre-infection memory, indicating that cross-reactive memory may have taken part.

Germline CDR1 SQVTM, CDR2 ANQGSEA. The CDR3 totals 16 residues. Losses at the gene ends were 0 bases for V and 0 bases for J; bases not matched to a gene: 5. Remarks on this clonotype: Its antigen is not known.

The clonotype originates from a man between 18 and 29 years old who had mild COVID-19 (a few samples of this study predate the infection). Cell type and time point are not known. Sequences were obtained from PBMCs or a T cell subset sorted from them (not recorded which). This rearrangement joins TRBV29-1 to TRBJ2-1; TRBD2 matches at 7 bases. Here the CDR3 DNA reads TGCAGCGTTGAAGACCGCGGGGGTAGCTCCTACAATGAGCAGTTCTTC. Its translation: CSVEDRGGSSYNEQFF.